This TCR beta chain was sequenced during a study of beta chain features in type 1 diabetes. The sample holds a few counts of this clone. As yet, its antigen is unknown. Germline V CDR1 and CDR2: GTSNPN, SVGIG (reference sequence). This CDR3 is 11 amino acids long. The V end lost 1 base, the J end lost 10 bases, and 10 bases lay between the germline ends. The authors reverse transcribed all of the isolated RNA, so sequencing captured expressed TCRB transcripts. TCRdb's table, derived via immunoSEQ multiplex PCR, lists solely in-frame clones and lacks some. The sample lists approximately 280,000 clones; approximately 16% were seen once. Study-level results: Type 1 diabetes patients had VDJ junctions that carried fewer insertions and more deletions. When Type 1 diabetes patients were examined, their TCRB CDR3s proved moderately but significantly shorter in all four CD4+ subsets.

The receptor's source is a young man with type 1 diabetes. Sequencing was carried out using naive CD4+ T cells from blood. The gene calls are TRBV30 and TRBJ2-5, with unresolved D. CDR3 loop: CAWSGYSDQYF. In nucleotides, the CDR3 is TGTGCCTGGAGTGGATACAGTGACCAGTACTTC. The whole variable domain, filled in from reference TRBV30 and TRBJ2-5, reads SQTIHQWPATLVQPVGSPLSLECTVEGTSNPNLYWYRQAAGRGLQLLFYSVGIGQISSEVPQNLSASRPQDRQFILSSKKLLLSDSGFYLCAWSGYSDQYFGPGTRLLVL.